What follows describes a single TCR beta chain. The V segment lost 1 base and the J segment 2 bases; nucleotides outside the gene matches: 7. Germline V gene sequence: CDR1 MGHRA, CDR2 YSYEKL. The CDR3 spans 16 residues. The data belong to a study of T-cell reconstitution after alpha-beta-depleted transplantation in children. Unique molecular identifiers were incorporated when the TCRbeta library was constructed. TCRdb reprocessed the PCR reads via MiXCR and lists one record per CDR3 protein. The data hold about 350,000 distinct CDR3 sequences, with 15% to 20% observed a single time. The sequence was obtained from a male patient aged 2 to 10 who had a stem cell transplant for acute lymphoblastic leukemia, so the T cells may come from the graft donor. Material: PBMCs, mostly from graft donor cells, obtained 360 days after TCRalphabeta/CD19-depleted stem cell transplant. The chain uses TRBV4-1 and TRBJ2-7, with 8 bases aligning to TRBD1. The CDR3 sequence: CASSQVKGQGTYEQYF. The CDR3 region has the DNA TGCGCCAGCAGCCAAGTGAAAGGACAGGGAACCTACGAGCAGTACTTC.